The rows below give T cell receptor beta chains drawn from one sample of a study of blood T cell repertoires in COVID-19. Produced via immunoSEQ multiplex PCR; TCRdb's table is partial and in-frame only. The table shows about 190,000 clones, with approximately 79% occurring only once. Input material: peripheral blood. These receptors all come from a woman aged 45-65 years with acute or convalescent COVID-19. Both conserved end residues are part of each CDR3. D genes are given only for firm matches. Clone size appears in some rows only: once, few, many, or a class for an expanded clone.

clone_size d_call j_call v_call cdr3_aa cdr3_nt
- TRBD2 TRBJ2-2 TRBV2 CASSEGLARTGELFF TGTGCCAGCAGTGAGGGACTAGCGAGAACCGGGGAGCTGTTTTTT
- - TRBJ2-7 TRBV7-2 CASSWARESYEQYF TGTGCCAGCAGCTGGGCTCGCGAGTCCTACGAGCAGTACTTC
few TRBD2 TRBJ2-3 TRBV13 CASSLGLAYTDTQYF TGTGCCAGCAGCTTGGGACTAGCGTACACAGATACGCAGTATTTT
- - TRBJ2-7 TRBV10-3 CAISGYSTFYEQYF TGTGCCATCAGTGGGTACAGTACCTTCTACGAGCAGTACTTC
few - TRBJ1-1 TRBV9 CASSARGNQNTEAFF TGTGCCAGCAGCGCCCGGGGGAACCAGAACACTGAAGCTTTCTTT
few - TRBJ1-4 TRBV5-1 CASRAGTNEKLFF TGCGCCAGCAGGGCAGGGACTAATGAAAAACTGTTTTTT
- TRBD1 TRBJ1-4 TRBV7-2 CASSFPDRGRAKLFF TGTGCCAGCAGCTTTCCGGACAGGGGGCGCGCAAAACTGTTTTTT
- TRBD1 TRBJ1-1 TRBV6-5 CASSYSTGWTEAFF TGTGCCAGCAGTTACTCGACAGGGTGGACTGAAGCTTTCTTT
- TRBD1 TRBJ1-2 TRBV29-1 CSVSRDRASGYGYTF TGCAGCGTGAGCCGGGACAGGGCTTCTGGCTATGGCTACACCTTC
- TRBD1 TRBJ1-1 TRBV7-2 CASSSGQGRGAFF TGTGCCAGCAGCTCGGGACAGGGGCGCGGAGCTTTCTTT
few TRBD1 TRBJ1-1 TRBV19 CASTQPPGTGNTEAFF TGTGCCAGTACCCAACCCCCCGGGACAGGGAACACTGAAGCTTTCTTT
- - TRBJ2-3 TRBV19 CASTPGGEATDTQYF TGTGCCAGTACCCCCGGTGGTGAAGCCACAGATACGCAGTATTTT
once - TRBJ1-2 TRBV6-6 CASSYSAGEANYGYTF TGTGCCAGCAGTTACTCGGCAGGGGAAGCTAACTATGGCTACACCTTC
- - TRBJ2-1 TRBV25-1 CASSEYRQRSYNEQFF TGTGCCAGCAGTGAATACAGGCAGCGGTCGTACAATGAGCAGTTCTTC
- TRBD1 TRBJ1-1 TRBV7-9 CASSLRQGAEAFF TGTGCCAGCAGCCTACGACAGGGGGCTGAAGCTTTCTTT